This TCR beta chain was documented in a study of T cells after yellow fever vaccination. Study in general: In the case of low-cell-number fractions, SMART-Seq v4 Ultra Low Input was used for preparation. Regarding the study as a whole: Primary-vaccination clones mostly resurfaced post-booster (96% CD4, 75% to 90% CD8). FACS-sorted repertoires could harbor abundant contaminating bulk-population clonotypes.

V was pared by 2 bases and J by 8 bases, with 14 bases of the junction left unmatched. The V gene's germline CDR1 is DFQATT and CDR2 SNEGSKA (reference sequence). The CDR3 totals 16 residues. This clonotype was seen only a few times. Its antigen is still unknown. TCRdb used MiXCR to reprocess the 5' RACE reads, holding one entry per CDR3 protein. The repertoire holds about 240,000 distinct CDR3 sequences, with 6% to 7.5% as singletons. The specimen was CD4+ T cells sorted from PBMCs, collected 15 days after the yellow fever booster vaccination. The TCR comes from a man aged 25-45 years who received the YFV17D yellow fever vaccine. The chain joins TRBV20-1 to TRBJ2-1; 8 bases line up with TRBD2. The CDR3 spells CSARIGARGGRHEQFF. The CDR3 coding sequence is TGCAGTGCTAGAATCGGCGCGCGAGGCGGGAGGCATGAGCAGTTCTTC.